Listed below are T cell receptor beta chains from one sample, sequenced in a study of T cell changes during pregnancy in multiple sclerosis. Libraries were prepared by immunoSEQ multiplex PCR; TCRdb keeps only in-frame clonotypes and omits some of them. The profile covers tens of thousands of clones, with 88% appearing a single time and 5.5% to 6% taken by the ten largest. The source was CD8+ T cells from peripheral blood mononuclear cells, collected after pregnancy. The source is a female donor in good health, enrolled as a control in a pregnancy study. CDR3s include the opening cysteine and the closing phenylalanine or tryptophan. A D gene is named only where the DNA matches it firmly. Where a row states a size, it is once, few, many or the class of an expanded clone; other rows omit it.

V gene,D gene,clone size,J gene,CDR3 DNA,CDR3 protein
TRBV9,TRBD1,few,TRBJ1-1,TGTGCCAGCAGCGGGACAGGGGGCCACACTGAAGCTTTCTTT,CASSGTGGHTEAFF
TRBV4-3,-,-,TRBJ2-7,TGCGCCAGCAGCTCGGACACCTCCTACGAGCAGTACTTC,CASSSDTSYEQYF
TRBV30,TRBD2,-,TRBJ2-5,TGTGCCTGGAGTGCGGGGGGGCCAAAGACCCAGTACTTC,CAWSAGGPKTQYF
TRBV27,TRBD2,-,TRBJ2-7,TGTGCCAGCAGTCTACAGACTAGCGGGGGCTCCTACGAGCAGTACTTC,CASSLQTSGGSYEQYF
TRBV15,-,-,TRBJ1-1,TGTGCCACCAGCAGAGATACCGTCGGGGGGAGGAGTGGCACTGAAGCTTTCTTT,CATSRDTVGGRSGTEAFF
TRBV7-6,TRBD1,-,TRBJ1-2,TGTGCCAGCAGCTTAGGGACAGGGGGTCTCTATGGCTACACCTTC,CASSLGTGGLYGYTF
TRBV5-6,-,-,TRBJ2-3,TGTGCCAGCAGCCCCCAGTTGCAGGGGAAAAGCACAGATACGCAGTATTTT,CASSPQLQGKSTDTQYF
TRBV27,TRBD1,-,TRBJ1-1,TGTGCCAGCAGTAAGACGGACAGGTTGAACACTGAAGCTTTCTTT,CASSKTDRLNTEAFF
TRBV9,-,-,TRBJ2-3,TGTGCCAGCAAAGGGGATCTAAGCACAGATACGCAGTATTTT,CASKGDLSTDTQYF
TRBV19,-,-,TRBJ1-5,TGTGCCAGTAGCCAAGGAGGTTTTCATCAGCCCCAGCATTTT,CASSQGGFHQPQHF
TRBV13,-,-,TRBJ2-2,TGTGCCAGCAGCTTAGGGCAGGTCGCCGGGGAGCTGTTTTTT,CASSLGQVAGELFF
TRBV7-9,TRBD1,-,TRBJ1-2,TGTGCCAGCAGTCGACCCCCAGGGGGGCCGCGAGGCTACACCTTC,CASSRPPGGPRGYTF
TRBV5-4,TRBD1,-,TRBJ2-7,TGTGCCAGCAGCTTGACGGACAGGGACCCCTACGAGCAGTACTTC,CASSLTDRDPYEQYF
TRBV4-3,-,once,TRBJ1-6,TGCGCCAGCAGGCAAGACTGGAGCTCCTATAATTCACCCCTCCACTTT,CASRQDWSSYNSPLHF
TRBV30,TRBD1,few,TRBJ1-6,TGTGCCTGGAGCGTTAGGACAGGACCCAATTCACCCCTCCACTTT,CAWSVRTGPNSPLHF
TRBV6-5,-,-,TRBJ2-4,TGTGCCAGCAGGGAGGGGGCCACTATGGGCATTCAGTACTTC,CASREGATMGIQYF
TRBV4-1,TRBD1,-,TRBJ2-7,TGCGCCAGCAGCCAAGATAGGACAGGGATCTACGAGCAGTACTTC,CASSQDRTGIYEQYF
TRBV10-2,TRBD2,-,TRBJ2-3,TGCGCCAGCACTAGCGTGCGGGGGGGCACAGATACGCAGTATTTT,CASTSVRGGTDTQYF
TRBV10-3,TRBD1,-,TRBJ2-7,TGTGCCATCAGTGAGAATACCGGGACAGTCGTCTACGAGCAGTACTTC,CAISENTGTVVYEQYF
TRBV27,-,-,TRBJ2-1,TGTGCCAGCAGTTTTGGGGAGGTAGGAAATGAGCAGTTCTTC,CASSFGEVGNEQFF
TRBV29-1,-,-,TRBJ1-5,TGCAGCGTTTCGTCTTATAGCAATCAGCCCCAGCATTTT,CSVSSYSNQPQHF
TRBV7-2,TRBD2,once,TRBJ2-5,TGTGCCAGCAGGGATAGCGGGTACCAAGAGACCCAGTACTTC,CASRDSGYQETQYF
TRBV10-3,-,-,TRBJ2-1,TGTGCCATCAGTGACCCGGACAGCTACAATGAGCAGTTCTTC,CAISDPDSYNEQFF
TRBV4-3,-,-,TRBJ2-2,TGCGCCAGCAGCCAAGAAAGGGGACTGGCCCCCACGAACACCGGGGAGCTGTTTTTT,CASSQERGLAPTNTGELFF
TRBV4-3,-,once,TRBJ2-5,TGCGCCAGCAGCCAAGATAACAGGGATGGGACCCAGTACTTC,CASSQDNRDGTQYF
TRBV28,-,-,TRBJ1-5,TGTGCCAGCAGTTTGTGGAGGTCCGGACAGCCCCAGCATTTT,CASSLWRSGQPQHF
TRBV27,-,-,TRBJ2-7,TGTGCCAGCAGTTCTAACCGGTACGAGCAGTACTTC,CASSSNRYEQYF
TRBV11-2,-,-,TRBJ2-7,TGTGCCAGCAGCTTAGTATCAGGACACCACTACGAGCAGTACTTC,CASSLVSGHHYEQYF
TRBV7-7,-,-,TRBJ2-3,TGTGCTAGCAGCTTGGGTGACTCCTACACAGATACGCAGTATTTT,CASSLGDSYTDTQYF
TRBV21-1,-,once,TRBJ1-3,TGTGCCAGCAGCAAAGAAGAACAGGGCTCTGGAAACACCATATATTTT,CASSKEEQGSGNTIYF
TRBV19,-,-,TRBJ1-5,TGTGCCAGTAGTAAGGGACAAGGGCCCCTAATCCCCCAGCATTTT,CASSKGQGPLIPQHF
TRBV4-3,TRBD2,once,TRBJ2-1,TGCGCCAGCAGCCAAGCCCCTTTGCGGGGGGAGTTCTTC,CASSQAPLRGEFF
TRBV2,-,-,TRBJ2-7,TGTGCCAGCGTTCGAGGGGGATCCACCTACGAGCAGTACTTC,CASVRGGSTYEQYF
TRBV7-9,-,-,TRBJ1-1,TGTGCCAGCAGTAGGGGGAGGGCCAATGAAGCTTTCTTT,CASSRGRANEAFF
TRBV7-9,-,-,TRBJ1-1,TGTGCCAGCAGCTTAGAGGAGGACACTGAAGCTTTCTTT,CASSLEEDTEAFF
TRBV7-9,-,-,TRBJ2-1,TGTGCCAGCAGCTTATCGGTCGGTGAGCAGTTCTTC,CASSLSVGEQFF
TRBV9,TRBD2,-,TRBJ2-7,TGTGCCAGCAGCCCACGCGGATCGGGAGGGGAGCAGTACTTC,CASSPRGSGGEQYF
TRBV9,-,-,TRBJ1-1,TGTGCCAGCAGCGTAGGGGGCGAAAGCACTGAAGCTTTCTTT,CASSVGGESTEAFF
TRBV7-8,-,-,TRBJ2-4,TGTGCCAGCAGCGATGCTAGCAGCCTAAACATTCAGTACTTC,CASSDASSLNIQYF
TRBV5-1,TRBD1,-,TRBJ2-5,TGCGCCAGCAGCATTGGAATCGGGACAGGGGGCCCGGAGACCCAGTACTTC,CASSIGIGTGGPETQYF
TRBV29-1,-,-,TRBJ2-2,TGCAGCGTTGAAGGGGGCCAGAACACCGGGGAGCTGTTTTTT,CSVEGGQNTGELFF